These 12 T cell receptor beta chains came from one sample sequenced in a study of T-cell reconstitution after alpha-beta-depleted transplantation in children. This sample's TCRbeta library carried unique molecular identifier barcodes. TCRdb independently ran MiXCR on the PCR reads; one entry per CDR3 protein. The sample has 450,000 to 700,000 distinct CDR3 sequences; around 27% are singletons. Sequenced material: PBMCs, taken before TCRalphabeta/CD19-depleted stem cell transplant. Receptors originate from a boy under two years old with Wiskott-Aldrich syndrome, due to receive a stem cell transplant.

V usage is TRBV3-1 and J usage is TRBJ2-7, with TRBD2 identical over 13 bases. The CDR3 covers 22 residues. In germline, CDR1 is LGHDT, CDR2 YNNKEL (reference sequence). The ends lost 4 bases at V and 2 bases at J; junction bases unmatched: 23. In DNA form, the CDR3 reads TGTGCCAGCAGCCCACCGGCGTTTCGTGCCGGGACTAGCGGGGAGTGGGCCTACGAGCAGTACTTC. It specifies CASSPPAFRAGTSGEWAYEQYF.

The chain carries TRBV28 and TRBJ2-7; 8 bases are a match to TRBD1. The CDR3 contains 16 residues. From germline, CDR1 is MDHEN and CDR2 SYDVKM. J lost 0 bases, V lost 8 bases, and 12 bases had no gene match. The CDR3 sequence is CASVSPHGQGSYEQYF. As DNA, the CDR3 is TGTGCCAGCGTATCACCACATGGACAGGGCTCCTACGAGCAGTACTTC. The complete variable domain, with remaining parts taken from reference TRBV28 and TRBJ2-7, reads DVKVTQSSRYLVKRTGEKVFLECVQDMDHENMFWYRQDPGLGLRLIYFSYDVKMKEKGDIPEGYSVSREKKERFSLILESASTNQTSMYLCASVSPHGQGSYEQYFGPGTRLTVT.

This clonotype has more than one count but fewer than ten. The rearrangement joins TRBV5-1 to TRBJ2-1, with 10 bases aligning to TRBD2. The CDR3 runs 17 residues. Trimming at V came to 4 bases and at J to 0 bases, leaving 7 bases not matched to a gene. Germline CDR1 is SGHRS and CDR2 is YFSETQ. CDR3: CASSPFSGRSSYNEQFF. The CDR3 coding sequence is TGCGCCAGCAGCCCCTTTAGCGGGAGGAGCTCCTACAATGAGCAGTTCTTC.

The V gene is TRBV7-2, the J gene TRBJ2-1; 12 bases fit TRBD2. Per the germline V gene, CDR1 is SGHTA and CDR2 is FQGNSA. Trimming removed 4 bases from V and 2 bases from J; junction bases left unmatched: 6. The CDR3 has 17 residues. The CDR3 nucleotides are TGTGCCAGCAGCTCTCGACTAGCGGGAGTCACCTACAATGAGCAGTTCTTC. Protein product: CASSSRLAGVTYNEQFF.

V is TRBV2 and J is TRBJ2-5, with 8 bases identical to TRBD2. V was pared by 5 bases and J by 1 base, with 6 bases of the junction left unmatched. The length of the CDR3 is 15 residues. Germline V gene lookup returns CDR1 SNHLY and CDR2 FYNNEI. Here the CDR3 reads CASSTRLASQETQYF. The CDR3 coding sequence is TGTGCCAGCAGTACCCGACTAGCGTCCCAAGAGACCCAGTACTTC.

V usage is TRBV20-1 and J usage is TRBJ1-1, with D unclear. There are 16 residues in the CDR3. CDR1 and CDR2 (germline): DFQATT, SNEGSKA (reference sequence). With 1 base removed from V and 5 bases from J, the gap between germline ends came to 20 bases. The CDR3 DNA is TGCAGTGCTAGAGCAACCGCGACCAGAATTATGACTGAAGCTTTCTTT. This codes for CSARATATRIMTEAFF.

The chain uses TRBV20-1 and TRBJ2-1; D is undetermined. This CDR3 region has 13 residues. V lost 5 bases, J lost 4 bases, and 12 bases lay in between. The germline CDR1 and CDR2 sequences are DFQATT and SNEGSKA (reference sequence). For the CDR3, the DNA is TGCAGTGCTCAAGACGACAATTACAATGAGCAGTTCTTC. Protein product: CSAQDDNYNEQFF.

The J gene is TRBJ2-5, the V gene TRBV5-5; weak D call: TRBD1 (5 bases). Germline V lookup: CDR1 SGHKS, CDR2 YYEKEE (reference sequence). The CDR3 has 14 residues. V was shortened by 0 bases and J by 2 bases, with 8 bases between the two germline ends. The CDR3 DNA reads TGTGCCAGCAGCTTGGTACAGGCGCAAGAGACCCAGTACTTC. Amino acids: CASSLVQAQETQYF.

The gene calls are TRBV29-1 and TRBJ2-5, with 7 bases lining up with TRBD1. Looked up from germline, CDR1 is SQVTM and CDR2 is ANQGSEA. This CDR3 has 13 amino acids. The V segment lost 6 bases and the J segment 3 bases; nucleotides outside the gene matches: 7. The CDR3 coding sequence is TGCAGCGTACAGGGGCGGGTGGAAGAGACCCAGTACTTC. Protein product: CSVQGRVEETQYF.

The rearrangement joins TRBV24-1 to TRBJ2-1, with 7 bases fitting TRBD1. CDR3 length: 15 residues. Unmatched junction bases numbered 11, after V lost 3 bases and J lost 10 bases. Germline CDR1 and CDR2: KGHDR and SFDVKD. The CDR3 DNA reads TGTGCCACCAGTGATCCCGGGACAGCCTCGCGAGAGCAGTTCTTC. Its protein product is CATSDPGTASREQFF.

J is TRBJ2-6 and V is TRBV19, with TRBD1 matching 9 bases. CDR3 length: 17 residues. From germline, CDR1 is LNHDA and CDR2 SQIVND (reference sequence). Losses at the gene ends were 6 bases for V and 2 bases for J; bases not matched to a gene: 8. The DNA of the CDR3 is TGTGCCAGTAGCGTACAGGGGGCGATCCCTGGGGCCAACGTCCTGACTTTC. Translated, it gives CASSVQGAIPGANVLTF.

This clonotype came up a few times. V gene TRBV7-9 combines with J gene TRBJ2-7; no clear D. CDR3 size: 13 residues. V gave up 0 bases and J gave up 7 bases, with 10 bases separating them. Per the germline V gene, CDR1 is SEHNR and CDR2 is FQNEAQ (reference sequence). The CDR3, as DNA: TGTGCCAGCAGCTTAGCGCTAACAGATGAGCAGTACTTC. Translated, it gives CASSLALTDEQYF.